This TCR beta chain comes out of a study of OX40 agonist ivuxolimab in advanced cancers. About the research overall: Three patients responded partially, comprising one with hepatocellular carcinoma and two with cutaneous melanoma.

People who had autoimmune disease history or systemic immunosuppression were excluded. Sampling of blood occurred at baseline, cycle 4 day 1, and cycle 7 day 1. Study-level results: On average, a greater number of expanded clones characterised CD8+ T cells relative to CD4+.

Measured with immunoSEQ multiplex PCR; TCRdb has only the in-frame clones, and not every one. This sample has tens of thousands of clones, with approximately 78% found just once. A word on this clone: Its cognate antigen is unknown.

Looked up from germline, CDR1 is SGHNT and CDR2 is YENEEA. V gave up 0 bases and J gave up 12 bases; unmatched junction bases: 4. The CDR3 length is 13 residues. Sequenced here: CD4+ or CD8+ T cells sorted from blood, sampled in a trial of the OX40 agonist ivuxolimab. The origin of this receptor is an adult with an advanced solid tumor such as melanoma, head and neck, liver or kidney cancer. V gene TRBV11-3 combines with J gene TRBJ1-2; 10 nucleotides agree with TRBD1. Here the CDR3 reads CASSLEDRGRNTF. CDR3 nucleotide sequence: TGTGCCAGCAGCTTAGAAGACAGGGGGCGGAACACCTTC.